These T cell receptor beta chains were read from a single sample in a study of cytomegalovirus exposure and HLA in healthy donors. Libraries were prepared by immunoSEQ multiplex PCR; TCRdb keeps only in-frame clonotypes and omits some of them. The sample records some 180,000 clones, 78% being singletons. The sequencing input was PBMCs. The source of these receptors is a woman younger than 45 in good health and CMV-seropositive. Each CDR3 is given with its conserved first and last residue. D genes are given only for firm matches. Expanded clones get a size class; other rows say once, few or many, or leave the size out.

DNA,CDR3,V,D,J,size
TGCGCCAGCAGCTTGGTTGGAGGATCTAGCACAGATACGCAGTATTTT,CASSLVGGSSTDTQYF,TRBV5-1,.,TRBJ2-3,.
TGTGCCAGCAGCAGAGGGACAGGGGGCCTCTATGGCTACACCTTC,CASSRGTGGLYGYTF,TRBV7-8,TRBD1,TRBJ1-2,.
TGTGCCAGCAGTGAATATGACAGCTCCTACGAGCAGTACTTC,CASSEYDSSYEQYF,TRBV25-1,.,TRBJ2-7,.
TGCGCCAGCAGCTTTCGAGGGAGCTCCTATAATTCACCCCTCCACTTT,CASSFRGSSYNSPLHF,TRBV5-1,.,TRBJ1-6,.
TGTGCCAGCAGCCCTAGGGGGGGAGGTGAAGCTTTCTTT,CASSPRGGGEAFF,TRBV7-2,.,TRBJ1-1,once
TGTGCCAGTATTGGGACAGGGCCGCCTGGAAACACCATATATTTT,CASIGTGPPGNTIYF,TRBV19,TRBD1,TRBJ1-3,.
TGTGCCAGCAGTCCAATGGCCGGGACACTATCCCAGATCGCTAAAGAGACCCAGTACTTC,CASSPMAGTLSQIAKETQYF,TRBV28,.,TRBJ2-5,.
TGCAGTGCTAGGGAGTACGATGGCTACACCTTC,CSAREYDGYTF,TRBV20-1,.,TRBJ1-2,.
TGCGCCAGCAGCTCGAAGACTAGCGGGGTATCCTACGAGCAGTACTTC,CASSSKTSGVSYEQYF,TRBV5-1,TRBD2,TRBJ2-7,.
TGTGCCAGCAGCTTGGGGGACAGTAGAAATGAGCAGTTCTTC,CASSLGDSRNEQFF,TRBV5-6,TRBD1,TRBJ2-1,.
TGTGCCACCAGCAGAGGCGGGGGACTAAGCGGGGTTTACGAGCAGTACTTC,CATSRGGGLSGVYEQYF,TRBV15,TRBD2,TRBJ2-7,few
TGTGCCAGCAGCGGGGACATTGGGTCACCCCTCCACTTT,CASSGDIGSPLHF,TRBV9,.,TRBJ1-6,.
TGTGCCAGCAGTTTATCTAGGGGGCTGGGCAATCAGCCCCAGCATTTT,CASSLSRGLGNQPQHF,TRBV28,TRBD1,TRBJ1-5,few
TGTGCCTGGAGTGTAGCTCTCCAGGGCGCCTATGGCTACACCTTC,CAWSVALQGAYGYTF,TRBV30,.,TRBJ1-2,once
TGTGCCTGGAGTGTACGAGGGTCGGCTGCAACTAATGAAAAACTGTTTTTT,CAWSVRGSAATNEKLFF,TRBV30,.,TRBJ1-4,.
TGTGCCAGCAGCGAAGACAGACAGATCAATTCACCCCTCCACTTT,CASSEDRQINSPLHF,TRBV9,.,TRBJ1-6,.
TGTGCCAGCAGAACCGACAGGAACTATGGCTACACCTTC,CASRTDRNYGYTF,TRBV28,.,TRBJ1-2,few